This T cell receptor beta chain comes out of a study of T cell repertoires in cytomegalovirus infection. This clonotype was detected a few times. The antigen is unknown. The study, taken as a whole, reports: HLA-C-restricted CMV clonotypes gave the most frequent clonotype in two of eight donors.

TCRdb reprocessed the reads with MiXCR, giving one entry per CDR3 protein. The data show about 310,000 distinct CDR3 sequences, 20% to 25% seen once. The germline gives CDR1 MNHEY, CDR2 SMNVEV (reference sequence). The CDR3 spans 17 residues. V was clipped by 5 bases and J by 9 bases; unmatched bases: 15. The sequences come from cultured PBMCs, collected from culture after CMV antigen stimulation. This clonotype was obtained from a human donor in good health (CMV status not recorded). Some clones in this sample may be carry-over from other donors' samples. This rearrangement joins TRBV27 to TRBJ1-6, with TRBD1 identical over 8 bases. This CDR3 is CASSIGQGGLGVSPLHF. The CDR3 region has the DNA TGTGCCAGCAGTATTGGACAGGGAGGCCTCGGAGTTTCACCCCTCCACTTT.